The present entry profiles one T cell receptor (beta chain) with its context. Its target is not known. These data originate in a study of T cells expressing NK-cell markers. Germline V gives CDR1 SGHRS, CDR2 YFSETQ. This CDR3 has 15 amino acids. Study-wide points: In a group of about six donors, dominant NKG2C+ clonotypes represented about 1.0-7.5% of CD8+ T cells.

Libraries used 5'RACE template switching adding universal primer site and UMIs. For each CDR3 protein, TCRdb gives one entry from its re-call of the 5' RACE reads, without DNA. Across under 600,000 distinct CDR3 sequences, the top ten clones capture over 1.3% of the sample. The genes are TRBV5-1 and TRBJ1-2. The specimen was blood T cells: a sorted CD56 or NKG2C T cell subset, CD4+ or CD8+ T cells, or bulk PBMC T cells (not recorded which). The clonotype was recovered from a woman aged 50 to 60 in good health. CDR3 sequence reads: CASSLAVEANYGYTF.